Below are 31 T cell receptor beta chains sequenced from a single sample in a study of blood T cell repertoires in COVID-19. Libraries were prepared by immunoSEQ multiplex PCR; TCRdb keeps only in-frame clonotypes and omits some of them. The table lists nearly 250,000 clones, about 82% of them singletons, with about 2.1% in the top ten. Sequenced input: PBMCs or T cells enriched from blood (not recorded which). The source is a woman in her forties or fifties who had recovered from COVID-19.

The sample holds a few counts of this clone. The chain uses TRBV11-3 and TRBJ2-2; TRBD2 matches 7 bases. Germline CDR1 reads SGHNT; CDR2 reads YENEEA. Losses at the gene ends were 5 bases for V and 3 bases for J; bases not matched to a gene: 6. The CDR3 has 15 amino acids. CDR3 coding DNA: TGTGCCAGCAGCCAGGCGGGAGAATACACCGGGGAGCTGTTTTTT. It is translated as CASSQAGEYTGELFF. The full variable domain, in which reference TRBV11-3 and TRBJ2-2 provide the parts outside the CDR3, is EAGVVQSPRYKIIEKKQPVAFWCNPISGHNTLYWYLQNLGQGPELLIRYENEEAVDDSQLPKDRFSAERLKGVDSTLKIQPAELGDSAVYLCASSQAGEYTGELFFGEGSRLTVL.

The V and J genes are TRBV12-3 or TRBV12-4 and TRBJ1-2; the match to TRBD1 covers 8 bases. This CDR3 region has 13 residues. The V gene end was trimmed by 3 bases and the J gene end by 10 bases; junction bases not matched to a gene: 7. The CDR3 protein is CASSLLQGVNYTF. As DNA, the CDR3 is TGTGCCAGCAGTTTGTTACAGGGGGTAAACTACACCTTC.

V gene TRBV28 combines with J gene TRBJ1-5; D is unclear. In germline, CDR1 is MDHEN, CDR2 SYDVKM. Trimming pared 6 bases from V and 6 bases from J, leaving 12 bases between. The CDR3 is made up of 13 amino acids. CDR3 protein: CASSSRGGQPQHF. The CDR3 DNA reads TGTGCCAGCAGCTCCAGAGGAGGTCAGCCCCAGCATTTT.

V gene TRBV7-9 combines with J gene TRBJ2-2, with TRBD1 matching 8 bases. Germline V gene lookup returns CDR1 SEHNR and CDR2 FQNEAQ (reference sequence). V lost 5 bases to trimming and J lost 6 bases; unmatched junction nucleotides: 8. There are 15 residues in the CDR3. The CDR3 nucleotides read TGTGCCAGCAGCCAAACAGGGGGTAATGCCGGGGAGCTGTTTTTT. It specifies CASSQTGGNAGELFF.

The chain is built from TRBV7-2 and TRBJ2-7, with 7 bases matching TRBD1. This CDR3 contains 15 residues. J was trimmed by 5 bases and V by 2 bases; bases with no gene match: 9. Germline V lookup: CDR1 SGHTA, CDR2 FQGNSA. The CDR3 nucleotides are TGTGCCAGCAGCTTATTAACAGGGGTTGGAAACGAGCAGTACTTC. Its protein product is CASSLLTGVGNEQYF.

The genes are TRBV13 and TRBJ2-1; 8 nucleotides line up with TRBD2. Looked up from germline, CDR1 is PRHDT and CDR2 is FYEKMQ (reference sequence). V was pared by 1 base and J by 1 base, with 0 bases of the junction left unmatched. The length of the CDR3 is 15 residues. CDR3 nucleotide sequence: TGTGCCAGCAGCTTAGTAGCGGGGTCCTACAATGAGCAGTTCTTC. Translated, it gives CASSLVAGSYNEQFF. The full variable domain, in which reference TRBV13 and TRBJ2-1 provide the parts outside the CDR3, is AAGVIQSPRHLIKEKRETATLKCYPIPRHDTVYWYQQGPGQDPQFLISFYEKMQSDKGSIPDRFSAQQFSDYHSELNMSSLELGDSALYFCASSLVAGSYNEQFFGPGTRLTVL.

The CDR3 reads CATSGTSGRAINEQFF. As DNA, the CDR3 is TGTGCCACCAGTGGTACTAGCGGGAGGGCCATAAATGAGCAGTTCTTC. This chain connects TRBV24-1 to TRBJ2-1, with 13 positions matching TRBD2. V shed 5 bases, J shed 7 bases, and the junction held 7 bases outside the gene matches. Germline V gene lookup returns CDR1 KGHDR and CDR2 SFDVKD. This CDR3 region has 16 residues.

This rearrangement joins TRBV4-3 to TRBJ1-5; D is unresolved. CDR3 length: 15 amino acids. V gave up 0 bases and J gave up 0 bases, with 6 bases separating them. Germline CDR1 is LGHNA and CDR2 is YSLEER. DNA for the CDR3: TGCGCCAGCAGCCAAGATCCCCTTAGCAATCAGCCCCAGCATTTT. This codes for CASSQDPLSNQPQHF.

CDR3: CATSDSLDRRTYEQYF. For the CDR3, the DNA is TGTGCCACCAGTGACTCACTGGACAGGAGGACCTACGAGCAGTACTTC. The rearrangement links TRBV24-1 to TRBJ2-7; TRBD1 matches 7 bases. This CDR3 contains 16 residues. CDR1 is KGHDR, CDR2 SFDVKD, per germline. V gave up 4 bases and J gave up 2 bases; unmatched junction bases: 10.

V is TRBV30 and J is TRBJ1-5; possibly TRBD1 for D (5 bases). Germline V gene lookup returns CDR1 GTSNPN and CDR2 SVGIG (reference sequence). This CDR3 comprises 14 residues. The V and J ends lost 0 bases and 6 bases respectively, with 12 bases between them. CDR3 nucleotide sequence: TGTGCCTGGAGTGTAGCGGGGGGATTTCAGCCCCAGCATTTT. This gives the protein CAWSVAGGFQPQHF.

CDR3 DNA: TGTGCCAGCAGCCCTCCCGGACTAGCGGGGAACAATGAGCAGTTCTTC. This translates into CASSPPGLAGNNEQFF. V and J are TRBV5-6 and TRBJ2-1, with TRBD2 matching 12 bases. The CDR3 sequence is 16 residues long. CDR1 is SGHDT, CDR2 YYEEEE, per germline. The ends lost 4 bases at V and 5 bases at J; junction bases unmatched: 7. The full variable domain, rest sourced from reference TRBV5-6 and TRBJ2-1, is DAGVTQSPTHLIKTRGQQVTLRCSPKSGHDTVSWYQQALGQGPQFIFQYYEEEERQRGNFPDRFSGHQFPNYSSELNVNALLLGDSALYLCASSPPGLAGNNEQFFGPGTRLTVL.

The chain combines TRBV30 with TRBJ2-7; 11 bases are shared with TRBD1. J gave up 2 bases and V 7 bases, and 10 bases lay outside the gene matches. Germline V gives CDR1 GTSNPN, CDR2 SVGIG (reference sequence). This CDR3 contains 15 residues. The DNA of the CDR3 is TGTGCCTTCCTCACCCGGGACAGGGGGACCTACGAGCAGTACTTC. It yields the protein CAFLTRDRGTYEQYF.

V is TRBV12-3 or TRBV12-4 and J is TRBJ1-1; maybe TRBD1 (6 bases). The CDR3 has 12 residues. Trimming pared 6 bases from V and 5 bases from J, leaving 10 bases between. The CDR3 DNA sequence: TGTGCCAGCAGCCAAACAGGGACTGAAGCTTTCTTT. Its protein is CASSQTGTEAFF.

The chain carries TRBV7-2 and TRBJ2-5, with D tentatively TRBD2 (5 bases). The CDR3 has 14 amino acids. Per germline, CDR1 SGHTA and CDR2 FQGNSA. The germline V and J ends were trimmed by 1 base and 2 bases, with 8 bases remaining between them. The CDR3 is CASSLERGQETQYF. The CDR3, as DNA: TGTGCCAGCAGCTTAGAACGGGGTCAAGAGACCCAGTACTTC.

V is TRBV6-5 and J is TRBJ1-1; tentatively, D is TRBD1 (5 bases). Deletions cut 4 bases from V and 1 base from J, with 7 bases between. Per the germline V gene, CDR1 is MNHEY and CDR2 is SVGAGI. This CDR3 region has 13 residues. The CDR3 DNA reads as TGTGCCAGCAGTTCCCAGGGGAACACTGAAGCTTTCTTT. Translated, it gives CASSSQGNTEAFF.

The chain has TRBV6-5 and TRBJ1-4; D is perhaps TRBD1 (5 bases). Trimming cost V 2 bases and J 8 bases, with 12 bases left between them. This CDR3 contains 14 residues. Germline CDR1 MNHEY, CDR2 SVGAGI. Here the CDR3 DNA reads TGTGCCAGCAGTTACGGTCAGGGTTTGGAAAAACTGTTTTTT. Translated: CASSYGQGLEKLFF.

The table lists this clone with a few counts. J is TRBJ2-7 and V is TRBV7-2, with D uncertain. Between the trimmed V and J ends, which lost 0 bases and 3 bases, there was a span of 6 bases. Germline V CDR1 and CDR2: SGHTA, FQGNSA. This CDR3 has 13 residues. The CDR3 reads CASSLASSYEQYF. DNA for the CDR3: TGTGCCAGCAGCTTAGCGTCCAGCTACGAGCAGTACTTC.

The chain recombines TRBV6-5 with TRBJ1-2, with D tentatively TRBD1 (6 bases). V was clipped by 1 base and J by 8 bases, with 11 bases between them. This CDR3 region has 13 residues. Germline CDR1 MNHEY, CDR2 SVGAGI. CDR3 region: CASSYLQGWGYTF. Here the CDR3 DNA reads TGTGCCAGCAGTTACTTACAGGGCTGGGGCTACACCTTC.

CDR3 protein: CASSRLATNTGELFF. CDR3 DNA: TGTGCCAGCAGCCGACTAGCGACAAACACCGGGGAGCTGTTTTTT. This chain uses TRBV4-2 with TRBJ2-2; 8 bases agree with TRBD2. The CDR3 runs to 15 residues. V trimming: 4 bases; J trimming: 2 bases; junction bases outside the gene matches: 3. CDR1 and CDR2 (germline): LGHNA, YNFKEQ.

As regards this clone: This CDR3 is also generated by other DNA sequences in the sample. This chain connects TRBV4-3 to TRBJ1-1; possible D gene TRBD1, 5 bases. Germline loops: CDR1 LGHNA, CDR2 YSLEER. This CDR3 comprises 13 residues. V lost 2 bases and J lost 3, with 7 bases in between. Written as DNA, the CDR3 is TGCGCCAGCAGCCAACTCAGGGACACTGAAGCTTTCTTT. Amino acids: CASSQLRDTEAFF.

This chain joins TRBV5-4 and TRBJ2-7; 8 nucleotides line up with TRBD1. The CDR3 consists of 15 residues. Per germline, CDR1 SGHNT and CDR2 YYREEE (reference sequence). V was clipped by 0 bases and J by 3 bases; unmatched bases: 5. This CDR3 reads CASSLGQGAYYEQYF. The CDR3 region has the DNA TGTGCCAGCAGCTTGGGTCAGGGGGCATACTACGAGCAGTACTTC. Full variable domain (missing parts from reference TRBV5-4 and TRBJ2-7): ETGVTQSPTHLIKTRGQQVTLRCSSQSGHNTVSWYQQALGQGPQFIFQYYREEENGRGNFPPRFSGLQFPNYSSELNVNALELDDSALYLCASSLGQGAYYEQYFGPGTRLTVT.

DNA of the CDR3: TGTGCCAGCAAGGCGGGGGGCGGTCAGCCCCAGCATTTT. Its protein product is CASKAGGGQPQHF. The chain employs TRBV27 and TRBJ1-5; D is possibly TRBD1 (6 bases). Germline V gene data show CDR1 as MNHEY and CDR2 as SMNVEV (reference sequence). The CDR3 sequence is 13 residues long. V was shortened by 7 bases and J by 6 bases, with 13 bases between the two germline ends.

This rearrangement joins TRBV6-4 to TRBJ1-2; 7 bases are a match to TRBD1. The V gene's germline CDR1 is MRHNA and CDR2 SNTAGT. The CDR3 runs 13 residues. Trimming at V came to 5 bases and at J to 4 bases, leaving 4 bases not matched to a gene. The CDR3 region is CASSRTGVYGYTF. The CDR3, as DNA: TGTGCCAGCAGTCGGACAGGCGTCTATGGCTACACCTTC.

The CDR3 reads CASSLVDRGWEQYF. The CDR3 coding sequence is TGTGCCAGCAGCTTAGTGGACAGGGGCTGGGAGCAGTACTTC. The chain links TRBV7-9 to TRBJ2-7; TRBD1 matches 9 bases. The CDR3 extends over 14 amino acids. V lost 1 base, J lost 7 bases, and 5 bases stayed unmatched. Germline V gene data show CDR1 as SEHNR and CDR2 as FQNEAQ (reference sequence). The full variable domain, in which reference TRBV7-9 and TRBJ2-7 provide the parts outside the CDR3, is DTGVSQNPRHKITKRGQNVTFRCDPISEHNRLYWYRQTLGQGPEFLTYFQNEAQLEKSRLLSDRFSAERPKGSFSTLEIQRTEQGDSAMYLCASSLVDRGWEQYFGPGTRLTVT.

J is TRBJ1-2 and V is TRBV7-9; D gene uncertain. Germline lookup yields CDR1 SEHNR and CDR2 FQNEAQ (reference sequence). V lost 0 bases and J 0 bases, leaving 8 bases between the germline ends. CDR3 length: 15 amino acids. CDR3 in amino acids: CASSLARGSNYGYTF. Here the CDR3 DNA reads TGTGCCAGCAGCTTAGCGCGCGGCTCTAACTATGGCTACACCTTC.

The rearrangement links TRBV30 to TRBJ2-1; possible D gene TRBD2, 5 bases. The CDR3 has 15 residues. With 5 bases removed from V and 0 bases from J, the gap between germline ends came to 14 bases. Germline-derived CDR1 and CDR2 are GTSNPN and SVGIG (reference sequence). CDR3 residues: CAWGPLGSSYNEQFF. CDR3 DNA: TGTGCCTGGGGGCCCCTGGGGAGCTCCTACAATGAGCAGTTCTTC.

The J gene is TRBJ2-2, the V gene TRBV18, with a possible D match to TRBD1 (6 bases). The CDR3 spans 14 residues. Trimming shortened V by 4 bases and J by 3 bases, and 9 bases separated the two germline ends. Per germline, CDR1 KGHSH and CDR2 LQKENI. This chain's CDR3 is CASSQNRDTGELFF. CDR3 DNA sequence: TGTGCCAGCTCACAAAACAGGGACACCGGGGAGCTGTTTTTT.

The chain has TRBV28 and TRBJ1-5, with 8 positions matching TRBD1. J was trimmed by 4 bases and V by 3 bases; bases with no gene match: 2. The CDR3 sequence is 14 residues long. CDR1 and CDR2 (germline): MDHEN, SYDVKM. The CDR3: CASSFRDRNQPQHF. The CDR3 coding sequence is TGTGCCAGCAGTTTCCGGGACAGGAATCAGCCCCAGCATTTT.

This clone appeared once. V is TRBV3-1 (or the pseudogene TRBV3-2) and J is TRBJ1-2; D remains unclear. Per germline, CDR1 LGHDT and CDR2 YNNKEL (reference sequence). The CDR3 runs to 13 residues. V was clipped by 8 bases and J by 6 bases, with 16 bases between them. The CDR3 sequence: CASRLGGSHGYTF. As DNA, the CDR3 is TGTGCCAGCCGCCTGGGAGGGTCCCATGGCTACACCTTC.

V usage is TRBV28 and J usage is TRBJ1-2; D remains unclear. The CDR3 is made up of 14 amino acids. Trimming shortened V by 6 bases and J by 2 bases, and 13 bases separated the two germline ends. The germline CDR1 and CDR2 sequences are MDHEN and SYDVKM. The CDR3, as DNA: TGTGCCAGCAGAGGAGTATCGGCGAACTATGGCTACACCTTC. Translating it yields CASRGVSANYGYTF.

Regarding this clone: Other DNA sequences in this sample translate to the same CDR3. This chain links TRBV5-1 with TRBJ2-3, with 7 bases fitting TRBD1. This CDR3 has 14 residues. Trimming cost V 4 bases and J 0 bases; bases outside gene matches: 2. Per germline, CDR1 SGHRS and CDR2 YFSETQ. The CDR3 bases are TGCGCCAGCAGCCTGGGACAGAGCACAGATACGCAGTATTTT. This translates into CASSLGQSTDTQYF.